A selection of T cell receptor beta chains follows, all from one sample in a study of CD8 T cells in Susac syndrome. TCRdb processed the immunoSEQ multiplex PCR reads anew with MiXCR; each CDR3 protein has one entry. Here the sample spans approximately 180,000 distinct CDR3 sequences, 91% being singletons. The source material was CD4+ T cells from PBMCs. These receptors were taken from a human donor with Susac syndrome. The CDR3 runs from the conserved cysteine through the conserved F or W. D genes are given only for firm matches. Clone sizes are given selectively: once, few, many, or a class where the clone is expanded.

.	TRBV4-1	TRBJ2-3	.	CASSQKPGDTQYF	TGCGCCAGCAGCCAAAAACCTGGGGATACGCAGTATTTT
.	TRBV29-1	TRBJ2-1	.	CSVEPQGNEQFF	TGCAGCGTTGAGCCACAGGGCAATGAGCAGTTCTTC
.	TRBV6-5	TRBJ2-2	.	CASSYTPGRVNTGELFF	TGTGCCAGCAGTTACACGCCGGGACGGGTGAACACCGGGGAGCTGTTTTTT
.	TRBV29-1	TRBJ1-1	once	CSVSTQNTEAFF	TGCAGCGTATCAACCCAGAACACTGAAGCTTTCTTT
.	TRBV15	TRBJ1-4	.	CATSTRTVINEKLFF	TGTGCCACCAGCACAAGGACAGTTATTAATGAAAAACTGTTTTTT
.	TRBV7-9	TRBJ1-2	.	CASSLAGESKGYTF	TGTGCCAGCAGCTTAGCGGGGGAATCTAAGGGCTACACCTTC
.	TRBV19	TRBJ1-6	.	CASRRGGGNNSPLHF	TGTGCCAGTAGGCGCGGAGGGGGTAATAATTCACCCCTCCACTTT
.	TRBV30	TRBJ1-6	.	CAWSVAAVTAHNSPLHF	TGTGCCTGGAGTGTTGCGGCAGTCACGGCTCATAATTCACCCCTCCACTTT
TRBD2	TRBV19	TRBJ2-5	.	CASSAGLADWGETQYF	TGTGCCAGTAGCGCGGGACTAGCGGATTGGGGGGAGACCCAGTACTTC
.	TRBV6-1	TRBJ1-6	.	CASSEAGPSNSPLHF	TGTGCCAGCAGTGAAGCCGGCCCTTCCAATTCACCCCTCCACTTT
.	TRBV30	TRBJ2-2	.	CAWNPGVNTGELFF	TGTGCCTGGAATCCTGGGGTGAACACCGGGGAGCTGTTTTTT
TRBD1	TRBV5-1	TRBJ2-7	.	CASSWRDRGVEQYF	TGCGCCAGCAGCTGGAGGGACAGGGGGGTCGAGCAGTACTTC
TRBD1	TRBV28	TRBJ1-2	.	CASSLYGTGNGYTF	TGTGCCAGCAGTTTATACGGGACAGGGAACGGCTACACCTTC
.	TRBV2	TRBJ1-5	.	CASTGETGGLNQPQHF	TGTGCCAGCACAGGCGAAACGGGGGGGCTCAATCAGCCCCAGCATTTT
.	TRBV18	TRBJ2-1	.	CASSPKGRGYNEQFF	TGTGCCAGCTCACCGAAGGGAAGGGGTTACAATGAGCAGTTCTTC
.	TRBV19	TRBJ1-1	.	CASSTGSENTEAFF	TGTGCCAGTAGTACTGGCAGTGAGAACACTGAAGCTTTCTTT
TRBD1	TRBV13	TRBJ2-7	.	CASSRSDRDTYEQYF	TGTGCCAGCAGCCGTTCGGACAGGGATACCTACGAGCAGTACTTC
TRBD2	TRBV11-2	TRBJ2-1	.	CASSLIRLAGVYNEQFF	TGTGCCAGCAGCTTAATCAGACTAGCGGGTGTTTACAATGAGCAGTTCTTC
.	TRBV29-1	TRBJ1-5	few	CSVSTVSNQPQHF	TGCAGCGTTTCTACTGTTAGCAATCAGCCCCAGCATTTT
TRBD2	TRBV12-3/TRBV12-4	TRBJ2-1	.	CASRLAGGFSYNEQFF	TGTGCCAGCAGACTAGCGGGGGGCTTCTCCTACAATGAGCAGTTCTTC
.	TRBV7-3	TRBJ2-3	.	CASSLNGGRDTQYF	TGTGCCAGCAGCTTAAATGGAGGGAGGGATACGCAGTATTTT
.	TRBV12-3/TRBV12-4	TRBJ1-1	.	CASTPSTEAFF	TGTGCCAGCACCCCATCAACTGAAGCTTTCTTT
.	TRBV4-1	TRBJ2-7	few	CASSQVATRGSYEQYF	TGCGCCAGCAGCCAAGTAGCGACAAGGGGCTCCTACGAGCAGTACTTC
TRBD1	TRBV11-2	TRBJ1-2	few	CASRIPGQGVYGYTF	TGTGCCAGCAGAATTCCGGGACAGGGGGTCTATGGCTACACCTTC
.	TRBV18	TRBJ2-3	.	CASSPRNTDTQYF	TGTGCCAGCTCACCGAGGAACACAGATACGCAGTATTTT
.	TRBV7-2	TRBJ1-1	.	CASSSAVAEAFF	TGTGCCAGCAGCTCAGCGGTGGCTGAAGCTTTCTTT
TRBD2	TRBV6-2/TRBV6-3	TRBJ2-1	.	CASISSGRAYNEQFF	TGTGCCAGCATCTCAAGCGGGAGGGCCTACAATGAGCAGTTCTTC
TRBD1	TRBV5-1	TRBJ2-5	.	CASSPWDRAQETQYF	TGCGCCAGCAGCCCCTGGGACAGGGCCCAAGAGACCCAGTACTTC
.	TRBV7-9	TRBJ2-7	few	CASSEAEFHEQYF	TGTGCCAGCAGCGAGGCGGAGTTCCACGAGCAGTACTTC
.	TRBV2	TRBJ2-3	.	CASSERGSSTDTQYF	TGTGCCAGCAGTGAGCGGGGTTCTAGCACAGATACGCAGTATTTT
.	TRBV7-9	TRBJ2-5	.	CASSLLAGTETQYF	TGTGCCAGCAGCTTATTGGCAGGGACAGAGACCCAGTACTTC
.	TRBV12-3/TRBV12-4	TRBJ1-3	once	CASSTANTIGNTIYF	TGTGCCAGCAGTACAGCTAATACGATTGGAAACACCATATATTTT
TRBD2	TRBV27	TRBJ2-5	.	CASSLSSGGAETQYF	TGTGCCAGCAGTTTATCTAGCGGGGGGGCGGAGACCCAGTACTTC
TRBD2	TRBV12-3/TRBV12-4	TRBJ2-7	.	CASRLSGRAYEQYF	TGTGCCAGCAGACTGAGCGGGAGGGCCTACGAGCAGTACTTC
.	TRBV6-1	TRBJ2-2	.	CASSEYTGEAGELFF	TGTGCCAGCAGTGAATACACAGGGGAGGCCGGGGAGCTGTTTTTT
.	TRBV4-1	TRBJ2-5	.	CASSQVVWETQYF	TGCGCCAGCAGCCAAGTAGTATGGGAGACCCAGTACTTC
.	TRBV29-1	TRBJ1-2	.	CSVARDGNYGYTF	TGCAGCGTTGCCCGGGACGGAAACTATGGCTACACCTTC
TRBD2	TRBV19	TRBJ2-3	.	CASSIRSGGSTDTQYF	TGTGCCAGTAGTATAAGGAGCGGGGGTAGCACAGATACGCAGTATTTT
TRBD1	TRBV18	TRBJ2-2	.	CASSLNTGERTGELFF	TGTGCCAGCTCACTAAATACAGGGGAGAGGACCGGGGAGCTGTTTTTT
TRBD1	TRBV14	TRBJ2-3	few	CASSPLTGTDTQYF	TGTGCCAGCAGCCCCCTGACAGGGACAGATACGCAGTATTTT
TRBD1	TRBV5-1	TRBJ2-7	.	CASSRGDREEQYF	TGCGCCAGCAGCCGAGGGGACAGGGAAGAGCAGTACTTC
TRBD1	TRBV5-1	TRBJ1-2	.	CASSFGQAFSNYGYTF	TGCGCCAGCAGCTTTGGACAGGCCTTTTCTAACTATGGCTACACCTTC
.	TRBV20-1	TRBJ2-7	.	CSAPEAGYKQYF	TGCAGTGCTCCCGAGGCGGGTTACAAGCAGTACTTC